This is a list of T cell receptor beta chains from one sample in a study of shared clonotypes between healthy human individuals. Sequenced by immunoSEQ multiplex PCR; TCRdb stores in-frame clones only, minus some. The top ten clones hold about 0.25% of a sample with 800,000 or so clones, roughly 96% of them seen once. Sequenced material: naive CD8+ T cells sorted from blood. Receptor source: a man aged 25 to 40 in good health. CDR3s include the opening cysteine and the closing phenylalanine or tryptophan. Each record gives: D gene, V gene, J gene, clone size, CDR3 protein, CDR3 DNA. D genes are given only for firm matches. The size entry is marked missing in some rows and otherwise reads once, few, many or a size class.

.	TRBV4-3	TRBJ2-7	.	CASSQAKSTRAEQYF	TGCGCCAGCAGCCAAGCTAAGTCGACTAGGGCCGAGCAGTACTTC
.	TRBV5-4	TRBJ2-1	.	CASSLGADNEQFF	TGTGCCAGCAGCTTGGGTGCGGACAATGAGCAGTTCTTC
.	TRBV18	TRBJ2-7	few	CASSPGGSGIGQYF	TGTGCCAGCTCACCAGGGGGATCCGGGATTGGGCAGTACTTC
.	TRBV11-2	TRBJ2-7	.	CASSITKVLVEQYF	TGTGCCAGCAGCATTACAAAAGTGCTAGTCGAGCAGTACTTC
TRBD2	TRBV7-8	TRBJ2-1	.	CASSLRSGEREGWNEQFF	TGTGCCAGCAGCTTAAGGTCAGGAGAGCGGGAGGGGTGGAATGAGCAGTTCTTC
TRBD1	TRBV4-1	TRBJ1-1	.	CASSQVPQTGTGNTEAFF	TGCGCCAGCAGCCAGGTTCCCCAGACAGGGACGGGAAACACTGAAGCTTTCTTT
.	TRBV2	TRBJ2-3	.	CASSALQGTSTDTQYF	TGTGCCAGCAGTGCCCTGCAGGGGACTAGCACAGATACGCAGTATTTT
TRBD2	TRBV6-5	TRBJ2-7	.	CASSYSSSGDLEQYF	TGTGCCAGCAGTTACTCGTCTAGCGGGGACCTCGAGCAGTACTTC
TRBD1	TRBV5-1	TRBJ1-1	.	CASSFGTGGTEAFF	TGCGCCAGCAGCTTTGGGACAGGGGGCACTGAAGCTTTCTTT
.	TRBV10-3	TRBJ2-5	.	CAISEGVGGQETQYF	TGTGCCATCAGTGAGGGTGTGGGTGGGCAAGAGACCCAGTACTTC
.	TRBV4-2	TRBJ1-5	.	CASSQDGMIAVQPQHF	TGTGCCAGCAGCCAAGACGGGATGATAGCTGTTCAGCCCCAGCATTTT
TRBD2	TRBV29-1	TRBJ2-1	once	CSVRGGASGTERVLSYNEQFF	TGCAGCGTTCGCGGGGGGGCTAGCGGGACTGAACGGGTGCTCTCCTACAATGAGCAGTTCTTC
TRBD1	TRBV19	TRBJ2-7	.	CASSMWAGGQDEQYF	TGTGCCAGTAGTATGTGGGCAGGGGGCCAGGACGAGCAGTACTTC
TRBD2	TRBV7-8	TRBJ2-7	.	CASSPPGLAEGEQYF	TGTGCCAGCAGCCCCCCGGGACTAGCGGAAGGGGAGCAGTACTTC
.	TRBV7-6	TRBJ2-3	.	CASSPPSSASTDTQYF	TGTGCCAGCAGCCCCCCCTCCAGTGCTAGCACAGATACGCAGTATTTT
.	TRBV29-1	TRBJ1-1	.	CSVDRGSRTEAFF	TGCAGCGTTGACCGGGGGAGTCGCACTGAAGCTTTCTTT
TRBD2	TRBV9	TRBJ2-2	.	CASSASGGRMVAGELFF	TGTGCCAGCAGCGCTTCGGGGGGGCGGATGGTTGCCGGGGAGCTGTTTTTT
.	TRBV5-1	TRBJ2-2	.	CASSFFRGTGELFF	TGCGCCAGCAGCTTTTTCAGGGGAACCGGGGAGCTGTTTTTT
TRBD2	TRBV10-2	TRBJ2-7	.	CASRSGTSGYEQYF	TGCGCCAGCAGATCGGGGACTAGCGGTTACGAGCAGTACTTC
TRBD1	TRBV30	TRBJ1-2	.	CAWRGEAQGNRYGYTF	TGTGCCTGGAGGGGTGAAGCACAGGGGAACAGATATGGCTACACCTTC
.	TRBV14	TRBJ2-7	.	CASSQGGRLSHNF	TGTGCCAGCAGCCAAGGGGGACGCCTCTCCCACAACTTC
.	TRBV28	TRBJ2-7	.	CASSLFPGRGGSYEQYF	TGTGCCAGCAGTTTATTCCCCGGGAGAGGGGGCTCCTACGAGCAGTACTTC
.	TRBV14	TRBJ1-1	once	CASSPFTAEAFF	TGTGCCAGCAGCCCCTTTACGGCTGAAGCTTTCTTT
TRBD2	TRBV4-1	TRBJ2-2	once	CASRQPGLGGRRSGTGELFF	TGCGCCAGCAGACAACCTGGCCTAGGCGGGAGAAGGAGCGGCACCGGGGAGCTGTTTTTT
.	TRBV5-6	TRBJ2-7	.	CASSLGAEYAYEQYF	TGTGCCAGCAGCTTGGGGGCAGAGTATGCCTACGAGCAGTACTTC
.	TRBV7-2	TRBJ2-1	.	CASSSAFSGPQFF	TGTGCCAGCAGCTCCGCTTTTTCCGGACCTCAGTTCTTC
.	TRBV29-1	TRBJ2-7	.	CSVVEIAGTLYEQYF	TGCAGCGTTGTTGAGATTGCCGGGACACTGTACGAGCAGTACTTC
TRBD1	TRBV19	TRBJ1-2	.	CASSPDRGRRGGYTF	TGTGCCAGTAGTCCCGACAGGGGGCGTCGGGGTGGCTACACCTTC
.	TRBV29-1	TRBJ2-5	.	CSVRPGLQYQETQYF	TGCAGCGTTCGGCCGGGACTCCAGTACCAAGAGACCCAGTACTTC
TRBD2	TRBV11-2	TRBJ2-7	.	CASSVYSGSSYEQYF	TGTGCCAGCAGCGTATATAGCGGGAGCTCCTACGAGCAGTACTTC
.	TRBV27	TRBJ2-1	.	CASRAGGSSYNEQFF	TGTGCCAGCAGAGCTGGGGGGAGCTCCTACAATGAGCAGTTCTTC
TRBD1	TRBV15	TRBJ1-3	.	CATTPGQGFGNTIYF	TGTGCCACCACCCCGGGACAGGGTTTTGGAAACACCATATATTTT
TRBD1	TRBV27	TRBJ1-5	.	CASSFLRTGGGNQPQHF	TGTGCCAGCAGTTTTCTACGGACAGGGGGCGGGAATCAGCCCCAGCATTTT
.	TRBV4-2	TRBJ1-4	once	CASSQPRGLHEKLFF	TGTGCCAGCAGCCAGCCTCGGGGGCTGCATGAAAAACTGTTTTTT
.	TRBV13	TRBJ1-1	.	CASSLKGLGNTEAFF	TGTGCCAGCAGCTTAAAAGGTCTGGGGAACACTGAAGCTTTCTTT
TRBD2	TRBV4-3	TRBJ2-1	.	CASSQDPIAGAHNNEQFF	TGCGCCAGCAGCCAAGATCCAATTGCGGGAGCCCATAACAATGAGCAGTTCTTC
.	TRBV19	TRBJ2-7	.	CASSIYSGSYEQYF	TGTGCCAGTAGTATCTATTCGGGCTCCTACGAGCAGTACTTC
.	TRBV10-3	TRBJ2-2	.	CAISGNSGGSGELFF	TGTGCCATCAGCGGTAATAGTGGGGGTTCCGGGGAGCTGTTTTTT
.	TRBV5-1	TRBJ2-1	.	CASSLAGTNEQFF	TGCGCCAGCAGCTTGGCTGGCACCAATGAGCAGTTCTTC
.	TRBV5-4	TRBJ2-3	.	CASSLTDQGKTQYF	TGTGCCAGCAGCTTGACCGACCAGGGTAAAACGCAGTATTTT
.	TRBV12-5	TRBJ2-1	.	CASAFNNEQFF	TGTGCTAGTGCCTTCAACAATGAGCAGTTCTTC
.	TRBV7-8	TRBJ1-1	once	CASSLPRNTEAFF	TGTGCCAGCAGCTTACCCCGGAACACTGAAGCTTTCTTT
TRBD1	TRBV19	TRBJ1-4	.	CASSERDRVDEKLFF	TGTGCCAGTAGCGAGCGGGACAGGGTTGATGAAAAACTGTTTTTT
.	TRBV4-1	TRBJ2-5	.	CASSQDGVGGYQETQYF	TGCGCCAGCAGCCAAGATGGCGTAGGGGGGTACCAAGAGACCCAGTACTTC
.	TRBV7-9	TRBJ1-5	.	CASSSTGSNQPQHF	TGTGCCAGCAGCTCTACAGGGAGCAATCAGCCCCAGCATTTT
TRBD2	TRBV7-6	TRBJ2-1	.	CASSPEAGANEQFF	TGTGCCAGCAGCCCGGAGGCGGGAGCTAATGAGCAGTTCTTC
TRBD1	TRBV7-9	TRBJ2-7	once	CASQPPLRTGGFYEQYF	TGTGCCAGTCAACCACCCCTCCGGACAGGGGGCTTCTACGAGCAGTACTTC
TRBD2	TRBV30	TRBJ2-7	.	CAWSGLAEEEQYF	TGTGCCTGGAGTGGGCTAGCGGAAGAGGAGCAGTACTTC
.	TRBV28	TRBJ1-1	.	CASSPLMGPEAFF	TGTGCCAGCAGTCCCTTGATGGGCCCTGAAGCTTTCTTT
.	TRBV30	TRBJ2-7	.	CAWSGLGFEQYF	TGTGCCTGGAGTGGATTGGGTTTCGAGCAGTACTTC
TRBD1	TRBV10-3	TRBJ1-1	.	CAISEVPGQAGTEAFF	TGTGCCATCAGTGAGGTTCCGGGACAGGCGGGCACTGAAGCTTTCTTT
.	TRBV7-9	TRBJ2-1	.	CASSDPGFNEQFF	TGTGCCAGCAGCGACCCAGGCTTCAATGAGCAGTTCTTC
TRBD2	TRBV4-1	TRBJ2-7	.	CASSAGRTDYEQYF	TGCGCCAGCAGCGCCGGGAGGACCGACTACGAGCAGTACTTC
.	TRBV6-5	TRBJ1-1	.	CASSYTSPLNTEAFF	TGTGCCAGCAGTTACACCTCACCTTTGAACACTGAAGCTTTCTTT
TRBD1	TRBV29-1	TRBJ2-3	.	CSVWPTGTANPTDTQYF	TGCAGCGTTTGGCCAACCGGGACAGCGAATCCCACAGATACGCAGTATTTT
TRBD2	TRBV7-6	TRBJ2-7	.	CASSLAFSGKKSYEQYF	TGTGCCAGCAGCTTAGCGTTTAGCGGGAAGAAGTCCTACGAGCAGTACTTC
.	TRBV27	TRBJ2-5	.	CASRASSTGLETQYF	TGTGCCAGCAGGGCATCCTCCACAGGTCTGGAGACCCAGTACTTC
TRBD2	TRBV5-1	TRBJ2-7	.	CASSPQATGTSGSYEQYF	TGCGCCAGCAGCCCACAAGCCACCGGGACTAGCGGCTCCTACGAGCAGTACTTC